Given below is one T cell receptor beta chain in context. No antigen is known for it. The PCR ran on 60 Vbeta and 13 Jbeta primers. Assay: immunoSEQ multiplex PCR; the TCRdb copy retains only in-frame clones and omits some. The sample shows more than 90,000 clones, roughly 72% of them seen only once. There are 15 residues in the CDR3. The trim removed 4 bases at V and 4 bases at J, leaving 8 bases unmatched. Looked up from germline, CDR1 is MNHEY and CDR2 is SVGAGI. This entry comes from a study of cytomegalovirus exposure and HLA in healthy donors. The study's findings and limits: Trimming of TCR beta V- and J-genes showed a link, identified in a later analysis, to a missense DCLRE1C variant.

The sequence came from a man aged 30 to 45 in good health and CMV-seronegative. Sequenced material: PBMCs. The V call is TRBV6-5, the J call TRBJ2-7; 9 nucleotides line up with TRBD1. CDR3 DNA sequence: TGTGCCAGCAGTTTGATGGACAGGGGATCGTACGAGCAGTACTTC. It codes for CASSLMDRGSYEQYF.